This T cell receptor beta chain was identified during a study of blood T cells in healthy people across ages. General observations from the study: Possibly confounding the expanded clonotype changes was the fact that donor CMV status was unknown. TCR beta diversity was tightly associated with the proportion of naive T cells.

Healthy Caucasian individuals from Russia aged about 6 to 90 were enrolled as donors. Concerning this clonotype: The antigen is undetermined.

Trimming took off 4 bases at V and 0 bases at J, with 4 bases between the two ends. Per germline, CDR1 SQVTM and CDR2 ANQGSEA. The CDR3 sequence is 12 residues long. Primers used in a second PCR of about 7 to 11 cycles were a sample-barcoded 5' primer and a J-beta primer mix. TCRdb passed the 5' RACE reads through MiXCR, listing each CDR3 protein once. The data hold roughly 680,000 distinct CDR3 sequences, with under 65% observed a single time. The sequenced sample was blood. The chain links TRBV29-1 to TRBJ2-1; D unclear. The receptor's source is a woman aged 80 or over in good health. Written as DNA, the CDR3 is TGCAGCGTTGTTAGCTCCTACAATGAGCAGTTCTTC. Amino acids: CSVVSSYNEQFF.